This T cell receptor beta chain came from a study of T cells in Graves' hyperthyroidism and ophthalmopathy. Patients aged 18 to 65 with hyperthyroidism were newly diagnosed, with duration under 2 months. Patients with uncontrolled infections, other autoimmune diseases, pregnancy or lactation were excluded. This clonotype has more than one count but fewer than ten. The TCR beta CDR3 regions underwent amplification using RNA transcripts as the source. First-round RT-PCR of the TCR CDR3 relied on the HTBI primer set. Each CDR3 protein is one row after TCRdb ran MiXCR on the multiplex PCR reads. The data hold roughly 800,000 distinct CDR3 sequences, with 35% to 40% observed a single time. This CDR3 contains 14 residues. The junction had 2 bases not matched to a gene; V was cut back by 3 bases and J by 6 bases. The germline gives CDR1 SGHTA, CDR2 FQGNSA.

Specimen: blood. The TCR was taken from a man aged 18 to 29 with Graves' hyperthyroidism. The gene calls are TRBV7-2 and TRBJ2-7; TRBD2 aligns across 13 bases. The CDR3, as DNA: TGTGCCAGCAGCTTCGGGACTAGCGGGGCCGAGCAGTACTTC. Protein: CASSFGTSGAEQYF.